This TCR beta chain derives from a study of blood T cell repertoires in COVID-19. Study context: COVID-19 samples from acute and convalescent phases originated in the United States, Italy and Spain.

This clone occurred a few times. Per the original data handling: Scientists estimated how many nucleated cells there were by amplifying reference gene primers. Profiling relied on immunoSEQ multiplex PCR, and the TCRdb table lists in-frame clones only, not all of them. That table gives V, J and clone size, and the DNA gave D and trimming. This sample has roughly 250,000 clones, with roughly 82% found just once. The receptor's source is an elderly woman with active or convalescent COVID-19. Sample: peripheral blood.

The CDR3: CASSRRLAGEETQYF. The CDR3 DNA is TGTGCCAGCAGTCGAAGACTAGCGGGGGAAGAGACCCAGTACTTC. The chain uses TRBV2 and TRBJ2-5; 12 positions match TRBD2. Trimming took 5 bases from V and 3 from J; bases not matched to a gene: 4. The CDR3 totals 15 residues. CDR1 is SNHLY, CDR2 FYNNEI, per germline.